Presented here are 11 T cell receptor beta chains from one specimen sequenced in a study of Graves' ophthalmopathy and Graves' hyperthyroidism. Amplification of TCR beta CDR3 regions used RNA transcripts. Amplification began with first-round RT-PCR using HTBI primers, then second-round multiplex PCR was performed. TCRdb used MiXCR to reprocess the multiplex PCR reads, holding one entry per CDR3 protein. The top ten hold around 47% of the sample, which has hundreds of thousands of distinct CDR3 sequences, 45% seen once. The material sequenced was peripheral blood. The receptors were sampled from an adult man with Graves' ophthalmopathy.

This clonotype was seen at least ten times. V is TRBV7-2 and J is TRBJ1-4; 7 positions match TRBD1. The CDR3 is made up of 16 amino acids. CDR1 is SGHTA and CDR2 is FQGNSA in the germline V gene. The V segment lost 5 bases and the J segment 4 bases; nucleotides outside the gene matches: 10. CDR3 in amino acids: CASSAQDRARNEKLFF. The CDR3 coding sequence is TGTGCCAGCAGCGCCCAAGACAGGGCCCGTAATGAAAAACTGTTTTTT.

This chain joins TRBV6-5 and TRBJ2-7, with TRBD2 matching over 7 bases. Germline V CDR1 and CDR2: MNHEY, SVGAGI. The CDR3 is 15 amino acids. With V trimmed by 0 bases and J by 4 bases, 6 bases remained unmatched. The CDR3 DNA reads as TGTGCCAGCAGTTACTCCGCTAGCGGTGGTTACGAGCAGTACTTC. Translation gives CASSYSASGGYEQYF.

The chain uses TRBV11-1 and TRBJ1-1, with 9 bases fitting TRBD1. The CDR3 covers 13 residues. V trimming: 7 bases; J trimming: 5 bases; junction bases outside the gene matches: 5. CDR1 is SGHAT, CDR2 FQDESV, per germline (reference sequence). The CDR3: CASKSGTGTEAFF. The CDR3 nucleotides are TGTGCCAGCAAATCCGGGACAGGGACTGAAGCTTTCTTT.

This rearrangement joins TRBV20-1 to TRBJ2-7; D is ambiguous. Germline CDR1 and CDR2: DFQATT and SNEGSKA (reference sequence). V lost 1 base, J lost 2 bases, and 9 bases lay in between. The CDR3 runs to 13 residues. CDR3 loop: CSARGVSTYEQYF. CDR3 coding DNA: TGCAGTGCTAGAGGCGTCAGCACCTACGAGCAGTACTTC.

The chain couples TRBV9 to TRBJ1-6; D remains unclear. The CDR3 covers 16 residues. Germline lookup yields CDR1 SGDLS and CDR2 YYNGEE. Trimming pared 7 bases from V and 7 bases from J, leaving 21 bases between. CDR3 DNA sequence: TGTGCCAGCTCACCGGGGTCAGAGATATGGAATTCACCCCTCCACTTT. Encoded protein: CASSPGSEIWNSPLHF. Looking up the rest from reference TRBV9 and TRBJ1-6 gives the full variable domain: DSGVTQTPKHLITATGQRVTLRCSPRSGDLSVYWYQQSLDQGLQFLIQYYNGEERAKGNILERFSAQQFPDLHSELNLSSLELGDSALYFCASSPGSEIWNSPLHFGNGTRLTVT.

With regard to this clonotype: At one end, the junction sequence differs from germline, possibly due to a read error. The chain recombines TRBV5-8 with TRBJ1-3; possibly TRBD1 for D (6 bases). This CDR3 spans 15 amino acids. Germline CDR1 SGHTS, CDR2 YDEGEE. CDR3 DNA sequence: TGCGCCAGCAGCAGCTCGGGGGCAACTGGAAACACCATATATTTT. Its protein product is CASSSSGATGNTIYF.

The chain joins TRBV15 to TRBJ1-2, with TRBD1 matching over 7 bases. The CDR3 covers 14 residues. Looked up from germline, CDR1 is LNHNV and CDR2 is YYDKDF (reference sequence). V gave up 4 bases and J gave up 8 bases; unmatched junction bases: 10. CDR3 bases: TGTGCCACCAGCACCCAGGGGGGGCTCAGAGGCTACACCTTC. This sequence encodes CATSTQGGLRGYTF.

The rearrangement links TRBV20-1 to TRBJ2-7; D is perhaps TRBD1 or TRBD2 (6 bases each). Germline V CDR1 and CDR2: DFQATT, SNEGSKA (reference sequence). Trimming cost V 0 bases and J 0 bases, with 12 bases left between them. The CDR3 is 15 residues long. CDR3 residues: CSARDSRGASYEQYF. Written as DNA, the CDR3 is TGCAGTGCTAGAGACTCTAGGGGGGCCTCCTACGAGCAGTACTTC.

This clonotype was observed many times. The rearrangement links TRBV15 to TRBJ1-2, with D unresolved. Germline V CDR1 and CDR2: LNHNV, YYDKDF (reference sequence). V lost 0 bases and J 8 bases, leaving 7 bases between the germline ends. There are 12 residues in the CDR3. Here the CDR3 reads CATSRDQYGYTF. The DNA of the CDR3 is TGTGCCACCAGCAGAGATCAGTACGGCTACACCTTC.

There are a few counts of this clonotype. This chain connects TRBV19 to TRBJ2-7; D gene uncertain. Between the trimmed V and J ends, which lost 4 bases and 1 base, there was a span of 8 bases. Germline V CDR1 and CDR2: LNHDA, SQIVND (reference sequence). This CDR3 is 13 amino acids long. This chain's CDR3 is CASSTDGSYEQYF. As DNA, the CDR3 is TGTGCCAGTAGTACGGACGGTTCCTACGAGCAGTACTTC.

This CDR3 reads CASSLMSGSETQYF. Written as DNA, the CDR3 is TGTGCCAGCAGCTTAATGTCTGGGTCGGAGACCCAGTACTTC. The rearrangement joins TRBV7-9 to TRBJ2-5; D not resolved. Per the germline V gene, CDR1 is SEHNR and CDR2 is FQNEAQ (reference sequence). The CDR3 totals 14 residues. Deletions cut 2 bases from V and 5 bases from J, with 12 bases between. Using reference TRBV7-9 and TRBJ2-5 for the parts outside the CDR3, the full variable domain is DTGVSQNPRHKITKRGQNVTFRCDPISEHNRLYWYRQTLGQGPEFLTYFQNEAQLEKSRLLSDRFSAERPKGSFSTLEIQRTEQGDSAMYLCASSLMSGSETQYFGPGTRLLVL.